This T cell receptor (beta chain) was sequenced for a study of cytomegalovirus exposure and HLA in healthy donors. Donors in the study were healthy people who gave bone marrow. The study ran its PCR with 60 Vbeta and 13 Jbeta primers. Produced via immunoSEQ multiplex PCR; TCRdb's table is partial and in-frame only. The sample holds around 230,000 clones, approximately 84% seen once. CDR1 and CDR2 from the germline V gene are ENHRY and SYGVKD. The CDR3 has 14 amino acids. J gave up 6 bases and V 5 bases, and 4 bases lay outside the gene matches. This chain links TRBV10-3 with TRBJ2-2; 9 bases line up with TRBD2. The sequencing sample was made of PBMCs. This TCR was recovered from a girl aged 2-10 years in good health and CMV-seronegative. DNA of the CDR3: TGTGCCATCAGTAGCGGGGGGCGATCCGGGGAGCTGTTTTTT. Amino acid sequence: CAISSGGRSGELFF.